One sample yielded the 24 T cell receptor beta chains listed below, sequenced in a study of PD-1 blockade in classical Hodgkin lymphoma. Noted time point: cycle 4 day 1 (C4D1), after 6 weeks of nivolumab. Every patient had relapsed following autologous stem cell transplantation, and cohorts differed in brentuximab vedotin exposure. Data came from immunoSEQ multiplex PCR; TCRdb stores just in-frame clones and leaves some out. The table shows tens of thousands of clones, with around 80% occurring only once. The sequencing here drew on peripheral blood mononuclear cells (PBMCs), taken before the fourth cycle of nivolumab. These receptors all come from a human donor with classical Hodgkin lymphoma.

This sequence joins TRBV7-6 and TRBJ1-1; D is perhaps TRBD1 (5 bases). The V gene lost 5 bases and the J gene lost 7 bases, with 14 bases spanning the gap. The V gene's germline CDR1 is SGHVS and CDR2 FNYEAQ. The CDR3 runs 13 residues. The CDR3 nucleotides are TGTGCCAGCAGCCAGCGGACACTAGGTGAAGCTTTCTTT. Translated: CASSQRTLGEAFF.

The gene calls are TRBV18 and TRBJ2-3; TRBD2 matches at 7 bases. Germline-derived CDR1 and CDR2 are KGHSH and LQKENI. The J segment lost 6 bases and the V segment lost 3 bases, leaving 9 bases of the junction unmatched. The CDR3 is 15 residues long. The chain's CDR3 is CASSPNGRGLDTQYF. The CDR3 DNA reads as TGTGCCAGCTCACCGAATGGGCGGGGGTTGGATACGCAGTATTTT.

The genes are TRBV6-4 and TRBJ2-2; no clear D gene. From germline, CDR1 is MRHNA and CDR2 SNTAGT. The CDR3 is 13 amino acids. V lost 5 bases, J lost 0 bases, and 4 bases lay in between. The CDR3 DNA sequence: TGTGCCAGCAGTTTCGCGAACACCGGGGAGCTGTTTTTT. Translation gives CASSFANTGELFF.

In DNA form, the CDR3 reads TGTGCCAGCAGCTTACAGTTTCCGGGACAGGGATATGGCTACACCTTC. This codes for CASSLQFPGQGYGYTF. The V gene is TRBV7-2, the J gene TRBJ1-2; 9 bases are a match to TRBD1. The CDR3 runs to 16 residues. Germline trimming cut 2 bases from V and 5 bases from J; bases unmatched to any gene: 9. Germline CDR1 is SGHTA and CDR2 is FQGNSA.

The chain combines TRBV9 with TRBJ1-3; a possible D gene is TRBD1 (5 bases). The CDR3 has 16 amino acids. Trimming cost V 0 bases and J 0 bases, with 10 bases left between them. Germline V gene lookup returns CDR1 SGDLS and CDR2 YYNGEE. The CDR3 bases are TGTGCCAGCAGCGTAGGGGGGACCAACTCTGGAAACACCATATATTTT. It translates to CASSVGGTNSGNTIYF. Based on the CDR3 plus reference TRBV9 and TRBJ1-3, the full variable domain is DSGVTQTPKHLITATGQRVTLRCSPRSGDLSVYWYQQSLDQGLQFLIQYYNGEERAKGNILERFSAQQFPDLHSELNLSSLELGDSALYFCASSVGGTNSGNTIYFGEGSWLTVV.

J is TRBJ1-5 and V is TRBV28; TRBD1 agrees at 7 bases. The CDR3 loop spans 15 amino acids. Trimming cost V 3 bases and J 7 bases; bases outside gene matches: 9. The germline CDR1 and CDR2 sequences are MDHEN and SYDVKM. In DNA, the CDR3 is TGTGCCAGCAGTTTGGACCGGGACAGCTACCAGCCCCAGCATTTT. Its protein product is CASSLDRDSYQPQHF.

The gene calls are TRBV28 and TRBJ1-6; D unresolved. The CDR3 totals 14 residues. Per germline, CDR1 MDHEN and CDR2 SYDVKM. V lost 2 bases, J lost 10 bases, and 12 bases lay in between. This CDR3 is CASSLNGRWSPLHF. CDR3 DNA sequence: TGTGCCAGCAGTTTAAATGGGCGTTGGTCACCCCTCCACTTT.

The rearrangement uses TRBV28 and TRBJ2-7; 10 bases match TRBD1. Germline V gene lookup returns CDR1 MDHEN and CDR2 SYDVKM. V shed 4 bases and J 2 bases; nucleotides not matched to a gene: 5. The CDR3 runs to 15 residues. The CDR3 sequence is CASSSGGTGAYEQYF. The CDR3 DNA is TGTGCCAGCAGTTCCGGGGGGACAGGGGCCTACGAGCAGTACTTC.

The genes are TRBV4-2 and TRBJ2-5; D is perhaps TRBD1 or TRBD2 (5 bases each). V was pared by 8 bases and J by 1 base, with 14 bases between. Looked up from germline, CDR1 is LGHNA and CDR2 is YNFKEQ. This CDR3 is 14 amino acids long. This CDR3 reads CASARDVGQETQYF. The CDR3 DNA follows: TGTGCCAGCGCCAGGGACGTGGGCCAAGAGACCCAGTACTTC.

V usage is TRBV7-3 and J usage is TRBJ1-6; D gene unclear. The CDR3 consists of 13 residues. CDR1 and CDR2 from the germline V gene are SGHTA and FQGTGA. Trimming removed 5 bases at V and 7 bases at J, with 9 bases between. This CDR3 is CASSVSGNSPLHF. CDR3 nucleotides: TGTGCCAGCAGCGTATCAGGAAATTCACCCCTCCACTTT.

This clone was recorded only once. DNA for the CDR3: TGTGCCAGCAGCGTCGGGGCAGGGCCTATCGGGGCCAACGTCCTGACTTTC. It yields the protein CASSVGAGPIGANVLTF. The rearrangement links TRBV11-2 to TRBJ2-6; D possibly uses TRBD1 or TRBD2 (5 bases each). The germline V gene has CDR1 SGHAT and CDR2 FQNNGV. V shed 5 bases and J shed 4 bases, with 18 bases lying between them. The CDR3 has 17 residues.

This clone was counted a few times. The rearrangement uses TRBV18 and TRBJ1-5, with 7 bases fitting TRBD1. The germline gives CDR1 KGHSH, CDR2 LQKENI. V lost 0 bases and J lost 3; bases outside the gene matches: 2. The CDR3 has 15 amino acids. The CDR3, as DNA: TGTGCCAGCTCACCACCGGGACAGCTCAATCAGCCCCAGCATTTT. Its translation: CASSPPGQLNQPQHF.

The CDR3 loop reads CASSPLPGSVPSYEQYF. The CDR3 DNA sequence: TGTGCCAGCAGCCCACTGCCCGGGAGCGTACCATCCTACGAGCAGTACTTC. The gene calls are TRBV14 and TRBJ2-7; D might be TRBD2 (6 bases). There are 17 residues in the CDR3. Trimming left V 4 bases short and J 1 base short, with 20 bases between. CDR1 is SGHDN and CDR2 is FVKESK in the germline V gene.

The rearrangement links TRBV18 to TRBJ1-2; D may be TRBD1 (5 bases). Trimming shortened V by 3 bases and J by 6 bases, and 8 bases separated the two germline ends. The CDR3 has 12 residues. Germline V CDR1 and CDR2: KGHSH, LQKENI. CDR3 nucleotides: TGTGCCAGCTCACCCGGGACCGATGGCTACACCTTC. Its protein product is CASSPGTDGYTF.

The rearrangement links TRBV18 to TRBJ1-2; a weak D match, TRBD1 (5 bases). V lost 6 bases, J lost 4 bases, and 18 bases lay in between. Germline V gene sequence: CDR1 KGHSH, CDR2 LQKENI. CDR3 length: 15 amino acids. The CDR3 spells CASSPTGNRLYGYTF. The CDR3 region has the DNA TGTGCCAGCTCGCCCACGGGTAACAGGCTCTATGGCTACACCTTC. Variable domain in full (rest from reference TRBV18 and TRBJ1-2): NAGVMQNPRHLVRRRGQEARLRCSPMKGHSHVYWYRQLPEEGLKFMVYLQKENIIDESGMPKERFSAEFPKEGPSILRIQQVVRGDSAAYFCASSPTGNRLYGYTFGSGTRLTVV.

The CDR3 here is CASSLAGQGADTQYF. The CDR3 DNA follows: TGTGCCAGCAGCTTAGCGGGACAGGGCGCAGATACGCAGTATTTT. The chain uses TRBV7-9 and TRBJ2-3; 9 bases are shared with TRBD1. This CDR3 is built from 15 residues. Germline V gene data show CDR1 as SEHNR and CDR2 as FQNEAQ (reference sequence). The junction had 2 bases not matched to a gene; V was cut back by 0 bases and J by 4 bases.

The sample holds many counts of this clone. The rearrangement joins TRBV27 to TRBJ2-1, with 10 bases lining up with TRBD2. Germline CDR1 MNHEY, CDR2 SMNVEV (reference sequence). This CDR3 spans 15 amino acids. V shed 1 base and J 7 bases; nucleotides not matched to a gene: 4. CDR3 sequence: CASSLFLAGDNEQFF. In nucleotides, the CDR3 is TGTGCCAGCAGTTTATTCCTAGCGGGGGATAATGAGCAGTTCTTC.

This clone has only one observation. This chain's CDR3 is CASSLISGSVWAFF. The CDR3 DNA follows: TGTGCCAGCAGTTTGATCAGCGGGTCCGTTTGGGCTTTCTTT. The V call is TRBV28, the J call TRBJ1-1; D is uncertain. The germline V gene has CDR1 MDHEN and CDR2 SYDVKM. The CDR3 has 14 amino acids. Trimming stripped 3 bases from V and 11 bases from J, with 19 bases between. The full variable domain, in which reference TRBV28 and TRBJ1-1 provide the parts outside the CDR3, is DVKVTQSSRYLVKRTGEKVFLECVQDMDHENMFWYRQDPGLGLRLIYFSYDVKMKEKGDIPEGYSVSREKKERFSLILESASTNQTSMYLCASSLISGSVWAFFGQGTRLTVV.

The chain couples TRBV6-5 to TRBJ2-1; D call uncertain. Trimming shortened V by 0 bases and J by 7 bases, and 16 bases separated the two germline ends. The length of the CDR3 is 16 residues. Looked up from germline, CDR1 is MNHEY and CDR2 is SVGAGI. Here the CDR3 reads CASSYSNQPGQNEQFF. In DNA, the CDR3 is TGTGCCAGCAGTTACTCGAACCAGCCCGGTCAGAATGAGCAGTTCTTC.

J is TRBJ2-5 and V is TRBV10-3, with 8 bases lining up with TRBD1. Germline values: CDR1 ENHRY, CDR2 SYGVKD. The V segment lost 6 bases and the J segment 3 bases; nucleotides outside the gene matches: 3. The CDR3 is 13 amino acids. The CDR3, as DNA: TGTGCCATCAGGACGACAGGGGAAGAGACCCAGTACTTC. Protein product: CAIRTTGEETQYF.

The sample holds a few counts of this clone. The rearrangement links TRBV6-6 to TRBJ1-2; 7 nucleotides match TRBD1. The CDR3 loop spans 14 amino acids. Germline-derived CDR1 and CDR2 are MNHNY and SVGAGI (reference sequence). With 7 bases clipped from V and 4 bases from J, the junction kept 9 bases outside the gene matches. Here the CDR3 reads CASNGQVSGYGYTF. In nucleotides, the CDR3 is TGTGCCAGCAATGGACAGGTCTCAGGCTATGGCTACACCTTC.

The chain uses TRBV10-3 and TRBJ2-5; 11 bases are a match to TRBD1. CDR1 and CDR2 (germline): ENHRY, SYGVKD. The CDR3 length is 16 residues. Trimming removed 3 bases from V and 2 bases from J; junction bases left unmatched: 5. The CDR3 coding sequence is TGTGCCATCAGTGACCCGGGACAGGGGGATCAAGAGACCCAGTACTTC. As protein: CAISDPGQGDQETQYF.

This clone was observed a single time. V is TRBV27 and J is TRBJ2-2; D is undetermined. Deletions cut 3 bases from V and 3 bases from J, with 8 bases between. The germline CDR1 and CDR2 sequences are MNHEY and SMNVEV (reference sequence). This CDR3 has 14 residues. The CDR3 region is CASSLYWDTGELFF. In DNA, the CDR3 is TGTGCCAGCAGTTTGTACTGGGACACCGGGGAGCTGTTTTTT.

The V gene is TRBV29-1, the J gene TRBJ1-4; D is possibly TRBD1 (5 bases). V was cut by 7 bases and J by 7 bases, with 16 bases left in between. CDR1 is SQVTM, CDR2 ANQGSEA, per germline. The CDR3 extends over 13 amino acids. CDR3: CSAVAGIGEKLFF. CDR3 in DNA: TGCAGCGCCGTGGCAGGGATAGGTGAAAAACTGTTTTTT.